This TCR beta chain was identified in a study of PD-1 blockade in mismatch repair-deficient tumors. As for the study in general: Enrolled about 2013-2017, patients had progressing, pretreated mismatch repair-deficient cancers of 12 to 13 types. Points from the study as a whole: Rapid post-treatment expansion, then contraction, generally preceding radiologic response, marked tumor-resident clones.

Sequencing used immunoSEQ multiplex PCR; TCRdb keeps in-frame clones, though not all of them. The top ten clones hold less than 5.5% of a sample with about 110,000 clones, over 60% of them seen once. This clone was observed a few times. Its antigen is still unknown. Germline V gene data show CDR1 as GTSNPN and CDR2 as SVGIG (reference sequence). Trimming removed 5 bases at V and 7 bases at J, with 17 bases between. The CDR3 is 13 amino acids. PCR or immunohistochemistry showed mismatch repair deficiency in every enrolled patient. A few pembrolizumab responders had their TCRs sequenced. Sample: peripheral blood, taken roughly 13 months after starting pembrolizumab. The genes are TRBV30 and TRBJ1-2; a possible D gene is TRBD1 (5 bases). This clonotype was obtained from an adult with mismatch repair-deficient cancer. CDR3 residues: CAWSDWGDRGYTF. CDR3 sequence (DNA): TGTGCCTGGTCCGATTGGGGGGATCGTGGCTACACCTTC. Variable domain in full (rest from reference TRBV30 and TRBJ1-2): SQTIHQWPATLVQPVGSPLSLECTVEGTSNPNLYWYRQAAGRGLQLLFYSVGIGQISSEVPQNLSASRPQDRQFILSSKKLLLSDSGFYLCAWSDWGDRGYTFGSGTRLTVV.